The source of this T cell receptor (beta chain) is a study of shared clonotypes between healthy human individuals. Background on the study: For every donor, three CD4 naive, three CD4 memory, two CD8 naive and one CD8 memory plates were used.

Splitting the CD4+ cells yielded a CD45RA+ naive subset and a CD45RA-negative memory subset. A remark on this clone: The antigen remains unidentified.

The table came from immunoSEQ multiplex PCR; TCRdb's copy has only in-frame clones and leaves some out. This sample has around 2.5 million clones, with 90% to 95% found just once. With 2 bases removed from V and 4 bases from J, the gap between germline ends came to 11 bases. The CDR3 contains 13 residues. Germline-derived CDR1 and CDR2 are GTSNPN and SVGIG (reference sequence). Regarding the study as a whole: The study found lower generation probabilities in non-shared clonotypes than in those shared by all four donors.

The chain joins TRBV30 to TRBJ1-2; possible D gene TRBD1, 6 bases. The sequence came from a man aged 18 to 29 in good health. Some clones in this sample may be carry-over from other donors' samples. The sample taken for sequencing was naive CD4+ T cells from PBMCs. The sample's subset: CD45RA+ positively selected. As DNA, the CDR3 is TGTGCCTGGAGTAGGGGGGATCTCTATGGCTACACCTTC. Its protein is CAWSRGDLYGYTF.